This entry features one TCR beta chain sequence. The donors, all healthy, were Caucasians living in Russia, aged roughly 6 to 95. Sample-barcoded 5' priming and a J-beta primer mix drove a second PCR of roughly 7 to 11 cycles. CDR3-containing paired-end reads numbering at least 2.5 million came from each sample. MiXCR was run by TCRdb on the 5' RACE reads, yielding one entry per CDR3 protein. The table includes about a million distinct CDR3 sequences, 35% to 40% detected once. Trimming took 6 bases from V and 0 from J; bases not matched to a gene: 3. The CDR3 is 15 amino acids. CDR1 is MNHEY and CDR2 is SVGAGI in the germline V gene. The data were taken from a study of blood T cells in healthy people across ages.

Material for sequencing was blood. The chain links TRBV6-5 to TRBJ1-1; 11 bases are shared with TRBD1. This receptor was taken from a man aged 18 to 30 in good health. CDR3 sequence reads: CASSQGQGVNTEAFF. CDR3 in DNA: TGTGCCAGCAGCCAGGGACAGGGGGTGAACACTGAAGCTTTCTTT.